The present T cell receptor beta chain was sequenced within a study of T cells in tuberculosis. Study information: A South African cohort included IGRA-negative adolescents, latently infected IGRA-positive adolescents and adults with active tuberculosis. Overall study findings and caveats: Shorter CDR3-alpha in active tuberculosis partly drove smaller distances.

CDR1 is MDHEN and CDR2 is SYDVKM in the germline V gene. The CDR3 length is 14 residues. J lost 1 base, V lost 5 bases, and 3 bases had no gene match. Points on this clone: What it binds is unknown.

The protocol was immunoSEQ multiplex PCR, while the TCRdb copy is restricted to in-frame clones and leaves out a portion. The sample yields about 34,000 clones, around 97% seen once. This TCR derives from a donor aged 10-30 years with latent tuberculosis or without tuberculosis infection. The material sequenced was PBMCs. This chain links TRBV28 with TRBJ2-7, with TRBD1 identical over 9 bases. In DNA, the CDR3 is TGTGCCAGCAGTCTGGACAGGGGTTCCTACGAGCAGTACTTC. Translating gives CASSLDRGSYEQYF.